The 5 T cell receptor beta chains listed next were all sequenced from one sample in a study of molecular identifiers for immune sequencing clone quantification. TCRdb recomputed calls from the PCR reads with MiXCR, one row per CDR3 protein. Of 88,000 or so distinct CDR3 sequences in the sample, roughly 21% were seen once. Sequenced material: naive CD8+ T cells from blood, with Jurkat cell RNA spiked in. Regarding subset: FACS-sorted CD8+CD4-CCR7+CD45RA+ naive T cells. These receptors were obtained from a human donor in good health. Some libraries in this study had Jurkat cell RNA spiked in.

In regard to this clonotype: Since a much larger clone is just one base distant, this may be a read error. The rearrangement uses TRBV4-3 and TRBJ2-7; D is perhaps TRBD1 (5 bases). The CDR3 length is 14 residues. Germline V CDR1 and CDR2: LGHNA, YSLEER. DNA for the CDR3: TGCGCCAGCAGCCAAGCTCAGGGTTCCTACGAGCAGCACTTC. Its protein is CASSQAQGSYEQHF.

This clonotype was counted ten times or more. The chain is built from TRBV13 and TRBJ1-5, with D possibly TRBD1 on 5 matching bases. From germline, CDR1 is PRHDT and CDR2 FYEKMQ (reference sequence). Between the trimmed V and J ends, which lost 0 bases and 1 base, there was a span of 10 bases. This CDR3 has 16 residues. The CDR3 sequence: CASSLGGAWSNQPQHF. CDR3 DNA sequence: TGTGCCAGCAGCTTAGGTGGGGCGTGGAGCAATCAGCCCCAGCATTTT.

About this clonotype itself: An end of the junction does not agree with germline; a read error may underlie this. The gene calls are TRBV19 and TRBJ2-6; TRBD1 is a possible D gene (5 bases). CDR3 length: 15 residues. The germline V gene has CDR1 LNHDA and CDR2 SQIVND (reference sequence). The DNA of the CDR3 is TGTGCCAGTAGTATAGGTAGATCTGGGGCCAACGCCCTGACTTTC. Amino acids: CASSIGRSGANALTF.

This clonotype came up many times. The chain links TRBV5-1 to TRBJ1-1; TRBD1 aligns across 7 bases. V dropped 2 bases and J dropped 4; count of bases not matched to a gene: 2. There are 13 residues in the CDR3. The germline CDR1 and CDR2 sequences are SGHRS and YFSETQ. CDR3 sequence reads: CASSFRDSTEAFF. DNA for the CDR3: TGCGCCAGCAGCTTCAGGGACAGCACTGAAGCTTTCTTT.

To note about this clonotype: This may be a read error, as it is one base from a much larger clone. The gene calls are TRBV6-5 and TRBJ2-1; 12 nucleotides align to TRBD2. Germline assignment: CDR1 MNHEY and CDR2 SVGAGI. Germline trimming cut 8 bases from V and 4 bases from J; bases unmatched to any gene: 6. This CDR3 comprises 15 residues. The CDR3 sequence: CASCSGLAGYNEQFF. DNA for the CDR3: TGTGCCAGCTGTTCCGGACTAGCGGGGTACAATGAGCAGTTCTTC.